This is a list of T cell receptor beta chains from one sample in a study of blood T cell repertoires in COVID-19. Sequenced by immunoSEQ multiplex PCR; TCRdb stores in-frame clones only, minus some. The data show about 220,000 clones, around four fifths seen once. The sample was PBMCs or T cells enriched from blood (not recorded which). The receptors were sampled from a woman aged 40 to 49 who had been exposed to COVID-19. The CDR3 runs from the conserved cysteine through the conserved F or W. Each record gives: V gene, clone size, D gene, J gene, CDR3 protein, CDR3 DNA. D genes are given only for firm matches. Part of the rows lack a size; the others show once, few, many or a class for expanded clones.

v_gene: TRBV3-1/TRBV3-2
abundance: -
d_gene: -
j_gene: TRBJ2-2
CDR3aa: CASSHRHSTGELFF
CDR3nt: TGTGCCAGCAGCCATAGACACTCCACCGGGGAGCTGTTTTTT

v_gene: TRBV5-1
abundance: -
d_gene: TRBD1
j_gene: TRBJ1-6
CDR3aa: CASSFRGLGDNSPLHF
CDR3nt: TGCGCCAGCAGCTTCAGGGGGCTTGGAGATAATTCACCCCTCCACTTT

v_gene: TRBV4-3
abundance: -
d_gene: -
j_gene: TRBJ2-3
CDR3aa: CASSQDLWRDTQYF
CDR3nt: TGCGCCAGCAGCCAAGATTTGTGGAGGGATACGCAGTATTTT

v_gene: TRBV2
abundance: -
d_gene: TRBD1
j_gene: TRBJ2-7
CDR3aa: CASSEGQGSYEQYF
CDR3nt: TGTGCCAGCAGTGAGGGACAGGGGTCCTACGAGCAGTACTTC

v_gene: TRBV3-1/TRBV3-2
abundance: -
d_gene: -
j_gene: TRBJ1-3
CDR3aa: CASSPNRVLAGNTIYF
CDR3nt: TGTGCCAGCAGCCCGAACCGGGTCCTAGCTGGAAACACCATATATTTT

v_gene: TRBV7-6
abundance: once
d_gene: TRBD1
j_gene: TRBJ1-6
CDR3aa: CASSFGDREDSPLHF
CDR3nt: TGTGCCAGCAGCTTTGGCGACAGGGAAGATTCACCCCTCCACTTT

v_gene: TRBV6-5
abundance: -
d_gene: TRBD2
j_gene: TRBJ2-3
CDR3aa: CASSTRTSGGDTQYF
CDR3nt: TGTGCCAGCAGTACCAGGACTAGCGGAGGAGATACGCAGTATTTT

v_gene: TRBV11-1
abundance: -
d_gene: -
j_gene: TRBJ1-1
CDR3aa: CASSPRVVVLNTEAFF
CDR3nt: TGTGCCAGCAGCCCCAGGGTTGTCGTACTGAACACTGAAGCTTTCTTT

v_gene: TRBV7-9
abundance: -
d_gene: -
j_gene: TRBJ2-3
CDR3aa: CASSPAMDIFGTDTQYF
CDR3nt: TGTGCCAGCAGCCCCGCCATGGACATTTTCGGCACAGATACGCAGTATTTT

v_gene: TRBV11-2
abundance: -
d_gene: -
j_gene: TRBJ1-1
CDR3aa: CASSLAPGHGAFF
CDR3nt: TGTGCCAGCAGCTTAGCCCCCGGACACGGGGCTTTCTTT

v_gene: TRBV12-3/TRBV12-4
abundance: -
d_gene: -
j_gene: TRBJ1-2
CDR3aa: CASSFPRDGYTF
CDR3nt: TGTGCCAGCAGTTTTCCCAGGGATGGCTACACCTTC

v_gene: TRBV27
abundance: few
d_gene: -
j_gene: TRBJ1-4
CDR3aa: CASSLNAAGGTNEKLFF
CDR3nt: TGTGCCAGCAGTTTAAACGCGGCAGGAGGGACTAATGAAAAACTGTTTTTT

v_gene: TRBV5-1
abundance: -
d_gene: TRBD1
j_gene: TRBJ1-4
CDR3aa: CASSTDRATNEKLFF
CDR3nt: TGCGCCAGCAGCACAGACAGGGCAACTAATGAAAAACTGTTTTTT

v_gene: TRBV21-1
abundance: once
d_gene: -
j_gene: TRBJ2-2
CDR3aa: CASSSPRGTTGELFF
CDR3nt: TGTGCCAGCAGCTCTCCCCGCGGCACCACCGGGGAGCTGTTTTTT

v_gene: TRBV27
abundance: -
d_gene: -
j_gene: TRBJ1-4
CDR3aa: CASSDQGATNEKLFF
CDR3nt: TGTGCCAGCAGTGATCAGGGTGCTACTAATGAAAAACTGTTTTTT

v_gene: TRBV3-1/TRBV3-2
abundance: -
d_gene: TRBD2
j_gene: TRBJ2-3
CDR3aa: CASSLHLAGEGDTQYF
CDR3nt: TGTGCCAGCAGCTTACACCTAGCGGGGGAGGGAGATACGCAGTATTTT

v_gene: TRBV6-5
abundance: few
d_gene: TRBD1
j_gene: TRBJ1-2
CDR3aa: CATHPGQGSVYGYTF
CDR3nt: TGTGCCACCCACCCCGGACAGGGCAGTGTCTATGGCTACACCTTC

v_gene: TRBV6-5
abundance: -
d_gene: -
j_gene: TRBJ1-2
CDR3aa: CASRPTGNGAYGYTF
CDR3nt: TGTGCCAGCAGGCCCACAGGGAACGGCGCCTATGGCTACACCTTC

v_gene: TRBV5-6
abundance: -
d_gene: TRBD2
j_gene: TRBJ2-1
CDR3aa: CASSFTLGSGGNNEQFF
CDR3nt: TGTGCCAGCAGCTTTACACTAGGTAGCGGGGGGAACAATGAGCAGTTCTTC

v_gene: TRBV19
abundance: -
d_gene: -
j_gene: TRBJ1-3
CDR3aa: CASSMGQTGNTIYF
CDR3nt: TGTGCCAGTAGTATGGGGCAGACTGGAAACACCATATATTTT

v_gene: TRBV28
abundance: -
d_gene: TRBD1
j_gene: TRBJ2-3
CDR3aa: CASSLPFLRDRGSKTDTQYF
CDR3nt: TGTGCCAGCAGTTTACCCTTTCTCCGGGACAGGGGAAGTAAAACAGATACGCAGTATTTT

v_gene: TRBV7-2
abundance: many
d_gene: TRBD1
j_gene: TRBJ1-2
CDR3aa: CASSFGGQGALSYGYTF
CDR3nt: TGTGCCAGCAGCTTTGGGGGCCAGGGGGCGTTGAGCTATGGCTACACCTTC

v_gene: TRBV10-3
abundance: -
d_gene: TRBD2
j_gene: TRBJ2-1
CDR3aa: CAISESMAGGSSYNEQFF
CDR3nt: TGTGCCATCAGTGAGTCGATGGCGGGGGGGAGCTCCTACAATGAGCAGTTCTTC

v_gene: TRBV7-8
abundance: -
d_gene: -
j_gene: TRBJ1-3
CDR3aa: CASSSQGVSGNTIYF
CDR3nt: TGTGCCAGCAGCTCCCAAGGGGTGTCGGGAAACACCATATATTTT

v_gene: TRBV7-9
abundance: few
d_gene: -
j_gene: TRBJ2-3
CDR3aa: CASSIREDTQYF
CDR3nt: TGTGCCAGCAGTATTCGGGAAGATACGCAGTATTTT

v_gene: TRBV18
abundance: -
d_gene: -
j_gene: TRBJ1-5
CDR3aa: CASSPLGGRDQPQHF
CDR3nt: TGTGCCAGCTCACCCCTCGGGGGGAGAGATCAGCCCCAGCATTTT

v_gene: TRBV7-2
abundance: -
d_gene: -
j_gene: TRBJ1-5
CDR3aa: CASSLFSGVEQPQHF
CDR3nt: TGTGCCAGCAGCTTATTCTCGGGAGTTGAGCAGCCCCAGCATTTT

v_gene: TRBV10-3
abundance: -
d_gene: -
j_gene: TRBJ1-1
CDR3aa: CAISGTGRGEAFF
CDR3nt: TGTGCCATCAGTGGAACAGGGCGGGGGGAAGCTTTCTTT

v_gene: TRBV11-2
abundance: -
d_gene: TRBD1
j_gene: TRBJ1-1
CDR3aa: CASSLVGTGAGNTEAFF
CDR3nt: TGTGCCAGCAGCTTAGTCGGGACAGGGGCGGGGAACACTGAAGCTTTCTTT

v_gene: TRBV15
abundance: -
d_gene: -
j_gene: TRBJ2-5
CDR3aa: CATSRDHREETQYF
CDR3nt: TGTGCCACCAGCAGAGATCACAGGGAAGAGACCCAGTACTTC

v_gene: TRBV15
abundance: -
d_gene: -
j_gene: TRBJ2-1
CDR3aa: CATSRDGAGTSYNEQFF
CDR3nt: TGTGCCACCAGCAGAGATGGGGCAGGCACCTCCTACAATGAGCAGTTCTTC

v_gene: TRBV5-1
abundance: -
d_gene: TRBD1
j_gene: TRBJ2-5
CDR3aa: CASRTGTGAPETQYF
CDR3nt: TGCGCCAGCAGGACCGGGACAGGGGCACCAGAGACCCAGTACTTC

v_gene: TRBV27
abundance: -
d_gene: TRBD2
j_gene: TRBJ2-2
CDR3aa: CASSSGTSGFTGELFF
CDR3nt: TGTGCCAGCAGTTCAGGGACTAGCGGGTTCACCGGGGAGCTGTTTTTT

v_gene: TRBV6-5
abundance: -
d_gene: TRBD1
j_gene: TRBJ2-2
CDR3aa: CASRGTGMFTGELFF
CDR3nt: TGTGCCAGCAGGGGGACAGGGATGTTTACCGGGGAGCTGTTTTTT

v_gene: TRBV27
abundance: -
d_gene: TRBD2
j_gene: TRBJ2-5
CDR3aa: CASMRLAGGGHQETQYF
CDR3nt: TGTGCCAGCATGCGGCTAGCGGGGGGGGGACACCAAGAGACCCAGTACTTC

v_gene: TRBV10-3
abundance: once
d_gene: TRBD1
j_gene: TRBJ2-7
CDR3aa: CAISESQRTGTYEQYF
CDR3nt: TGTGCCATCAGTGAGTCCCAGAGGACAGGGACCTACGAGCAGTACTTC

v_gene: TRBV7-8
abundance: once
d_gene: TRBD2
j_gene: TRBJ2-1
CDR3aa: CASRNRAGAYNEQFF
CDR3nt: TGTGCCAGCAGAAACAGAGCGGGGGCCTACAATGAGCAGTTCTTC

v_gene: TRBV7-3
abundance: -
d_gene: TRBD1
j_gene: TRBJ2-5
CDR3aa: CASSLRQGARETQYF
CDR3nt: TGTGCCAGCAGCTTAAGACAGGGGGCTAGAGAGACCCAGTACTTC

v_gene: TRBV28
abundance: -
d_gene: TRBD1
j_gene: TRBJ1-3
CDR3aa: CASSLLTGGYDSGNTIYF
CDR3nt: TGTGCCAGCAGCCTTCTAACAGGGGGATATGACTCTGGAAACACCATATATTTT

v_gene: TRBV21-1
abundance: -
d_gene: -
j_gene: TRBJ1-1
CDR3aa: CASSPPISLNTEAFF
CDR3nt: TGTGCCAGCAGCCCCCCCATCAGTTTGAACACTGAAGCTTTCTTT

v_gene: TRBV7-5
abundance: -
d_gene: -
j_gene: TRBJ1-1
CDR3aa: CARRTGSRTEAFF
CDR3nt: TGTGCCAGAAGGACAGGGAGTCGAACTGAAGCTTTCTTT

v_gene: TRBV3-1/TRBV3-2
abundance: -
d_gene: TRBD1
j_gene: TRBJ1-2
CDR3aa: CASTFDGQEDGYTF
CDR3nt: TGTGCCAGCACATTCGATGGACAGGAGGATGGCTACACCTTC

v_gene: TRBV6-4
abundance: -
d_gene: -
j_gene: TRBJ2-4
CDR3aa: CASSDGGAVYF
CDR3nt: TGTGCCAGCAGTGACGGGGGGGCGGTCTACTTC

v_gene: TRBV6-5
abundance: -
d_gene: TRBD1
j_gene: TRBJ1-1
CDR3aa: CASSYQGAAEAFF
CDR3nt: TGTGCCAGCAGTTACCAGGGGGCGGCTGAAGCTTTCTTT

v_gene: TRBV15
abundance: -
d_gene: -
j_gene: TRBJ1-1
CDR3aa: CATSLTVMNTEAFF
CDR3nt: TGTGCCACCAGCCTGACAGTCATGAACACTGAAGCTTTCTTT

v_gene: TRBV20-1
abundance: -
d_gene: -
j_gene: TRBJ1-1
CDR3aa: CSASVRVNTEAFF
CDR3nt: TGCAGTGCTAGTGTCAGGGTGAACACTGAAGCTTTCTTT